What follows are 26 T cell receptor beta chains derived from one specimen sequenced in a study of T-cell reconstitution after alpha-beta-depleted transplantation in children (dated by TCRdb to about 2016). This specimen's treatment or condition label, per the study, means: allogeneic hematopoietic cell transplantation with graft depleted of TCRalphabeta T cells and CD19 B cells. The protocol used for the library was PCR. The sequencer was an Illumina HiSeq 2500. Molecular barcoding was employed in the preparation of TCR libraries, with unique molecular identifiers being used to normalize TCRbeta repertoire quantification. The raw public data were reprocessed by TCRdb itself: fastp quality trimming at Q25, MiXCR clonotype calling, in-frame beta chains only. Every distinct CDR3 protein forms one entry, paired with its most common genes and DNA. The sample table contains 240,000 or so distinct CDR3 sequences; only one count was recorded for approximately 8.9% of them. The ten largest make up approximately 6% of the sample.

The source was PBMCs, mostly from graft donor cells, collected 180 days after TCRalphabeta/CD19-depleted stem cell transplant. Receptors originate from a male patient between 5 and 17 years old who had a stem cell transplant for acute lymphoblastic leukemia, so the T cells may come from the graft donor.

The sample holds many counts of this clonotype. The chain recombines TRBV5-1 with TRBJ1-1; D call uncertain. Per the germline V gene, CDR1 is SGHRS and CDR2 is YFSETQ. This CDR3 region has 12 residues. V dropped 4 bases and J dropped 8 bases, with 12 bases sitting between them. CDR3 coding DNA: TGCGCCAGCAGCCTTGGGAGATCGGAAGCTTTCTTT. Its translation is CASSLGRSEAFF.

This clonotype has ten or more counts. V gene TRBV11-1 combines with J gene TRBJ2-1, with 8 bases fitting TRBD1. The CDR3 extends over 16 amino acids. J gave up 2 bases and V 5 bases, and 8 bases lay outside the gene matches. The germline gives CDR1 SGHAT, CDR2 FQDESV (reference sequence). This CDR3 reads CASSPDRENPYNEQFF. CDR3 in DNA: TGTGCCAGCAGCCCGGACAGGGAGAACCCCTACAATGAGCAGTTCTTC.

The table lists this clonotype with many counts. This chain's CDR3 is CASSLVHLGETQYF. CDR3 nucleotide sequence: TGTGCCAGCAGCTTAGTTCATCTAGGGGAGACCCAGTACTTC. V gene TRBV13 combines with J gene TRBJ2-5; D call uncertain. The germline V gene has CDR1 PRHDT and CDR2 FYEKMQ (reference sequence). The V end lost 1 base, the J end lost 5 bases, and 11 bases lay between the germline ends. This CDR3 has 14 amino acids.

This chain links TRBV27 with TRBJ2-7, with 16 bases aligning to TRBD2. CDR1 is MNHEY, CDR2 SMNVEV, per germline (reference sequence). The length of the CDR3 is 21 residues. Trimming took 7 bases from V and 0 from J; bases not matched to a gene: 18. CDR3 sequence: CASTTRGPGLAGGPPSYEQYF. The DNA for the CDR3 is TGTGCCAGCACCACACGGGGTCCGGGACTAGCGGGAGGGCCCCCCTCCTACGAGCAGTACTTC.

This clonotype has at least ten counts. The rearrangement links TRBV18 to TRBJ1-2, with TRBD1 as a possible D gene (5 bases). This CDR3 comprises 15 residues. Germline CDR1 reads KGHSH; CDR2 reads LQKENI. The V and J ends lost 4 bases and 8 bases respectively, with 20 bases between them. The DNA of the CDR3 is TGTGCCAGCTCACTGGCAGGGTTAGGTAATCGCGGCTACACCTTC. This sequence encodes CASSLAGLGNRGYTF.

Of note for this clonotype: One base away lies a much larger clone, so this may be a sequencing read error. This chain joins TRBV9 and TRBJ2-1; D remains ambiguous. The CDR3 spans 16 residues. Germline V gene sequence: CDR1 SGDLS, CDR2 YYNGEE. Trimming took 6 bases from V and 6 from J, leaving 22 bases between them. CDR3 DNA sequence: TGTGCCAGCACCTCCCGGGCTGGGATGATTTCCAATGAGCAGTTCTTC. This sequence encodes CASTSRAGMISNEQFF.

CDR3 DNA sequence: TGTGCCAGCAGCTTAGGCCAGGGAGGAGGAAACATTCAGTACTTC. It specifies CASSLGQGGGNIQYF. This chain links TRBV7-6 with TRBJ2-4; possibly TRBD2 for D (6 bases). This CDR3 is 15 amino acids long. Germline V gives CDR1 SGHVS, CDR2 FNYEAQ. Trimming stripped 1 base from V and 6 bases from J, with 13 bases between.

This clonotype was counted a few times. CDR3 amino acids: CASSVRVGDYGYTF. CDR3 in DNA: TGTGCCAGCTCCGTGAGGGTCGGGGACTATGGCTACACCTTC. The chain couples TRBV27 to TRBJ1-2, with D unclear. With 8 bases removed from V and 3 bases from J, the gap between germline ends came to 16 bases. Germline CDR1 and CDR2: MNHEY and SMNVEV (reference sequence). The CDR3 is 14 residues long.

With regard to this clonotype: A clone one base away is much larger, so this may be a read error. This chain connects TRBV7-9 to TRBJ2-2; D is tentatively TRBD1 or TRBD2 (5 bases each). This CDR3 has 15 residues. The V end lost 5 bases, the J end lost 5 bases, and 15 bases lay between the germline ends. Germline V CDR1 and CDR2: SEHNR, FQNEAQ (reference sequence). The CDR3 reads CASSAVGVLTGELFF. In DNA form, the CDR3 reads TGTGCCAGCAGCGCAGTGGGGGTCTTGACCGGGGAGCTGTTTTTT. Full variable domain (missing parts from reference TRBV7-9 and TRBJ2-2): DTGVSQNPRHKITKRGQNVTFRCDPISEHNRLYWYRQTLGQGPEFLTYFQNEAQLEKSRLLSDRFSAERPKGSFSTLEIQRTEQGDSAMYLCASSAVGVLTGELFFGEGSRLTVL.

This clonotype came up a few times. The V and J genes are TRBV28 and TRBJ2-3, with no clear D. This CDR3 comprises 16 residues. Germline assignment: CDR1 MDHEN and CDR2 SYDVKM. V gave up 3 bases and J gave up 1 base, with 14 bases separating them. Here the CDR3 DNA reads TGTGCCAGCAGTTTGCCCGACCCCGGAGGCACAGATACGCAGTATTTT. Its protein is CASSLPDPGGTDTQYF.

This clonotype was detected many times. The genes are TRBV7-2 and TRBJ2-5, with 11 bases lining up with TRBD2. The V and J ends lost 0 bases and 5 bases, in that order; junction bases with no gene match: 5. CDR3 length equals 16 residues. In germline, CDR1 is SGHTA, CDR2 FQGNSA. In DNA form, the CDR3 reads TGTGCCAGCAGCTTAGCCCCTAGCGGGGGGTGGGAGACCCAGTACTTC. Translated: CASSLAPSGGWETQYF.

This clonotype was detected many times. The chain employs TRBV7-9 and TRBJ2-1; D is unclear. The CDR3 contains 13 residues. From germline, CDR1 is SEHNR and CDR2 FQNEAQ (reference sequence). V lost 1 base, J lost 8 bases, and 9 bases lay in between. The CDR3: CASSLGRAHEQFF. The CDR3 DNA reads as TGTGCCAGCAGCTTAGGAAGGGCGCATGAGCAGTTCTTC.

This clonotype was found many times. This chain connects TRBV7-2 to TRBJ2-7; 8 nucleotides agree with TRBD1. Germline CDR1 and CDR2: SGHTA and FQGNSA. Trimming took 8 bases from V and 5 from J; bases not matched to a gene: 5. The CDR3 loop spans 12 amino acids. The CDR3 region has the DNA TGTGCCAGCGCCGGACAGGGCCACGAGCAGTACTTC. It encodes CASAGQGHEQYF.

In its sample, this clonotype was seen many times. The chain uses TRBV4-2 and TRBJ1-6, with D maybe TRBD1 (5 bases). The CDR3 is 15 residues long. V was trimmed by 0 bases and J by 8 bases, leaving 11 bases between them. Germline V gene lookup returns CDR1 LGHNA and CDR2 YNFKEQ. The CDR3 loop is CASSQEETDYSPLHF. The CDR3, as DNA: TGTGCCAGCAGCCAAGAGGAGACAGACTATTCACCCCTCCACTTT.

The table lists this clonotype with many counts. The chain combines TRBV12-3 or TRBV12-4 with TRBJ2-3; 12 bases align to TRBD2. The CDR3 is 14 residues long. The V gene end was trimmed by 6 bases and the J gene end by 4 bases; junction bases not matched to a gene: 2. Here the CDR3 reads CASRLAGGPDTQYF. The CDR3 DNA reads TGTGCCAGCAGACTAGCGGGGGGACCAGATACGCAGTATTTT.

Comments on this clonotype: A read error may explain this, as a much larger clone is one base away. The gene calls are TRBV24-1 and TRBJ2-1; 7 bases line up with TRBD2. Unmatched junction bases numbered 6, after V lost 8 bases and J lost 0 bases. The CDR3 runs to 15 residues. Germline V gene data show CDR1 as KGHDR and CDR2 as SFDVKD. The CDR3 DNA is TGTGCCACCAAGGAGGGAGGGAGCTCCTACAATGAGCAGTTCTTC. Translating gives CATKEGGSSYNEQFF.

This clonotype was observed at least ten times. CDR3 DNA sequence: TGTGCCAGCAGCTTCACAGGGACTCCCTACGAGCAGTACTTC. It encodes CASSFTGTPYEQYF. This rearrangement joins TRBV7-9 to TRBJ2-7; D tentatively fits TRBD1 or TRBD2 (6 bases each). Germline assignment: CDR1 SEHNR and CDR2 FQNEAQ (reference sequence). Trimming left V 3 bases short and J 2 bases short, with 11 bases between. This CDR3 comprises 14 residues.

This clonotype came up many times. V gene TRBV27 combines with J gene TRBJ2-1; a possible D gene is TRBD1 (6 bases). The CDR3 runs to 16 residues. CDR1 is MNHEY, CDR2 SMNVEV, per germline (reference sequence). V was pared by 6 bases and J by 0 bases, with 15 bases between. The CDR3 here is CASRRTGTSSYNEQFF. The DNA for the CDR3 is TGTGCCAGCAGACGAACCGGGACAAGCTCCTACAATGAGCAGTTCTTC.

The table lists this clonotype with many counts. This chain joins TRBV7-9 and TRBJ2-3, with 7 bases matching TRBD2. CDR1 and CDR2 (germline): SEHNR, FQNEAQ (reference sequence). The CDR3 is made up of 15 amino acids. J was trimmed by 2 bases and V by 8 bases; bases with no gene match: 10. For the CDR3, the DNA is TGTGCCAGCCGGGGGGTTCAAACTGACACAGATACGCAGTATTTT. This sequence encodes CASRGVQTDTDTQYF.

In this sample, this clonotype turned up many times. The chain joins TRBV24-1 to TRBJ2-2, with TRBD1 identical over 7 bases. This CDR3 has 16 amino acids. The V and J ends lost 1 base and 7 bases, in that order; junction bases with no gene match: 8. Germline V gene sequence: CDR1 KGHDR, CDR2 SFDVKD. The CDR3 here is CATSDFDRAGHGELFF. The DNA of the CDR3 is TGTGCCACCAGTGATTTTGACAGGGCAGGTCACGGGGAGCTGTTTTTT.

At least ten counts were recorded for this clonotype. V and J are TRBV19 and TRBJ2-2; no reliable D call. V lost 9 bases, J lost 6 bases, and 11 bases lay in between. The CDR3 consists of 12 residues. Germline-derived CDR1 and CDR2 are LNHDA and SQIVND (reference sequence). This CDR3 reads CASSYRAGELFF. Written as DNA, the CDR3 is TGTGCCAGCAGTTATAGGGCCGGGGAGCTGTTTTTT.

This clonotype was detected only a few times. The chain carries TRBV7-3 and TRBJ1-1, with 9 bases that match TRBD1. The CDR3 length is 13 residues. The junction had 10 bases not matched to a gene; V was cut back by 5 bases and J by 12 bases. The germline CDR1 and CDR2 sequences are SGHTA and FQGTGA. CDR3: CASSPSTGGTTFF. The CDR3 DNA reads as TGTGCCAGCAGCCCCTCGACAGGGGGAACGACTTTCTTT.

This clonotype was recorded at least ten times. CDR3 in DNA: TGTGCTAGTGGTTTGGAAATAGGGTTACGTAAAGAAGCTTTCTTT. This translates into CASGLEIGLRKEAFF. The J gene is TRBJ1-1, the V gene TRBV12-5; D gene unclear. The CDR3 runs 15 residues. Deletions cut 1 base from V and 8 bases from J, with 17 bases between. Germline CDR1 LGHNT, CDR2 FRNRAP.

The table lists this clonotype with many counts. The rearrangement links TRBV7-2 to TRBJ1-5; 7 positions agree with TRBD1. The CDR3 runs 13 residues. Germline V lookup: CDR1 SGHTA, CDR2 FQGNSA. With 6 bases clipped from V and 5 bases from J, the junction kept 4 bases outside the gene matches. The CDR3 protein is CASRGQGDQPQHF. CDR3 bases: TGTGCCAGCAGGGGGCAGGGGGATCAGCCCCAGCATTTT.

A few counts support this clonotype. The CDR3 DNA is TGCGCCAGCAGCCAAGATGAATTATCCTACGAGCAGTACTTC. Residues: CASSQDELSYEQYF. The rearrangement uses TRBV4-3 and TRBJ2-7; D is ambiguous. This CDR3 contains 14 residues. Trimming stripped 0 bases from V and 1 base from J, with 7 bases between. The germline CDR1 and CDR2 sequences are LGHNA and YSLEER.

At least ten counts were recorded for this clonotype. The rearrangement links TRBV4-3 to TRBJ1-3; D might be TRBD1 (6 bases). V was clipped by 3 bases and J by 2 bases, with 11 bases between them. The CDR3 loop spans 15 amino acids. The germline CDR1 and CDR2 sequences are LGHNA and YSLEER. The CDR3 DNA sequence: TGCGCCAGCAGCCAGGGGGCAGGGGCTGGAAACACCATATATTTT. It yields the protein CASSQGAGAGNTIYF.